This TCR beta chain was retrieved from a study of T cell changes during pregnancy in multiple sclerosis. The repertoire was sequenced with immunoSEQ multiplex PCR; TCRdb's copy has only in-frame clones and lacks some. The sample comprises around 99,000 clones, 85% to 95% of which are singletons, and over 0.65% rests with the top ten. CDR1 is MNHEY and CDR2 is SMNVEV in the germline V gene (reference sequence). The CDR3 contains 15 residues. V dropped 3 bases and J dropped 6; count of bases not matched to a gene: 9. This TCR was sampled from a female donor in good health, enrolled as a control in a pregnancy study. The V gene is TRBV27, the J gene TRBJ2-7, with TRBD1 identical over 9 bases. Specimen: peripheral blood, collected in the third trimester of pregnancy. The CDR3 loop reads CASSFRDRARGEQYF. The CDR3 region has the DNA TGTGCCAGCAGTTTTAGGGACAGGGCCCGGGGCGAGCAGTACTTC.